This T cell receptor beta chain was captured in a study of CD8+CD57+ T cells in acquired aplastic anemia. In germline, CDR1 is LNHDA, CDR2 SQIVND (reference sequence). CDR3 length equals 13 residues. Trimming shortened V by 2 bases and J by 5 bases, and 7 bases separated the two germline ends. The study profiled TCR beta VDJ and CDR3 using genomic DNA as template. TCRdb passed the reads through MiXCR, listing each CDR3 protein once. The sample lists around 160,000 distinct CDR3 sequences, 40% to 50% seen once, with approximately 3% in the top ten. Individuals selected for sequencing had exhibited CD8+CD57+ cell expansion on flow cytometry. The blood sampling took place in patients who had so far received no therapy.

Sequenced input: sorted CD4+, CD8+, or CD8+CD57+ T cells (not recorded which) from PBMCs. This receptor was obtained from a human donor with aplastic anemia. The chain couples TRBV19 to TRBJ1-5; D not certain. The CDR3 coding sequence is TGTGCCAGTAGTATAAAGGTGGATCAGCCCCAGCATTTT. This gives the protein CASSIKVDQPQHF.